The 28 T cell receptor beta chains listed next were all sequenced from one sample in a study of blood T cell repertoires in COVID-19 (dated by TCRdb to 2020 to 2021). Library preparation employed the immunoSEQ multiplex PCR assay. TCRdb mirrors the immuneACCESS table, restricted to in-frame sequences. Some clones are absent from its copies; in checked studies, under half trace to an unresolved V gene, and the reason for the others is unknown. This sample has tens of thousands of clones in its table, and 65% to 85% of those were observed once. Approximately 2.4% of the sample is in the top ten clones. Sample: peripheral blood. The source is a man in his fifties with acute or convalescent COVID-19.

The CDR3 loop reads CSVEDLGAAFQETQYF. In DNA, the CDR3 is TGCAGCGTTGAAGATCTTGGGGCTGCCTTCCAAGAGACCCAGTACTTC. V usage is TRBV29-1 and J usage is TRBJ2-5, with a possible D match to TRBD1 (5 bases). Germline loops: CDR1 SQVTM, CDR2 ANQGSEA. The CDR3 is 16 residues long. Trimming shortened V by 0 bases and J by 1 base, and 15 bases separated the two germline ends.

J is TRBJ2-4 and V is TRBV14; D may be TRBD1 (5 bases). V was cut by 3 bases and J by 0 bases, with 9 bases left in between. Germline loops: CDR1 SGHDN, CDR2 FVKESK. The CDR3 sequence is 15 residues long. CDR3 amino acids: CASSHRVGAKNIQYF. In DNA form, the CDR3 reads TGTGCCAGCAGCCACAGGGTCGGAGCCAAAAACATTCAGTACTTC.

The CDR3 nucleotides are TGTGCCAGCAGGGGGATTGGGACTAGCGGATACACCGGGGAGCTGTTTTTT. Amino acids: CASRGIGTSGYTGELFF. This chain joins TRBV28 and TRBJ2-2; 11 bases fit TRBD2. Germline CDR1 is MDHEN and CDR2 is SYDVKM. The length of the CDR3 is 17 residues. V lost 6 bases and J lost 3; bases outside the gene matches: 9.

The rearrangement links TRBV19 to TRBJ2-1, with 7 bases aligning to TRBD2. This CDR3 contains 14 residues. V was clipped by 3 bases and J by 2 bases; unmatched bases: 1. Germline CDR1 reads LNHDA; CDR2 reads SQIVND (reference sequence). The CDR3 loop is CASSIRGAYNEQFF. CDR3 DNA sequence: TGTGCCAGTAGTATCCGGGGGGCCTACAATGAGCAGTTCTTC.

The rearrangement links TRBV6-5 to TRBJ1-6; possibly TRBD1 for D (5 bases). Between the trimmed V and J ends, which lost 5 bases and 8 bases, there was a span of 16 bases. This CDR3 has 15 residues. The germline CDR1 and CDR2 sequences are MNHEY and SVGAGI. CDR3 bases: TGTGCCAGCAGTAACGCCGGGACTCGGGATTCACCCCTCCACTTT. Its protein is CASSNAGTRDSPLHF.

The CDR3 loop reads CASSLEENQPQHF. CDR3 nucleotide sequence: TGTGCCAGCAGTTTGGAGGAGAATCAGCCCCAGCATTTT. The rearrangement links TRBV28 to TRBJ1-5; D not certain. Germline values: CDR1 MDHEN, CDR2 SYDVKM. Trimming left V 3 bases short and J 4 bases short, with 7 bases between. The CDR3 is made up of 13 amino acids.

Here the CDR3 DNA reads TGCAGCGTTGAAGAGTGGACAGGGGGTCTCTTAGCAGAGACCCAGTACTTC. Its protein is CSVEEWTGGLLAETQYF. V is TRBV29-1 and J is TRBJ2-5; 10 positions match TRBD1. This CDR3 contains 17 residues. The germline V gene has CDR1 SQVTM and CDR2 ANQGSEA. Trimming cost V 0 bases and J 4 bases; bases outside gene matches: 11.

This clone has only a few counts. V usage is TRBV7-9 and J usage is TRBJ1-6, with TRBD1 matching over 7 bases. Germline CDR1 SEHNR, CDR2 FQNEAQ (reference sequence). V gave up 8 bases and J gave up 7 bases; unmatched junction bases: 8. The CDR3 runs to 14 residues. The CDR3 nucleotides read TGTGCCAGCCAAACCGGGACAGAGAATTCACCCCTCCACTTT. Protein product: CASQTGTENSPLHF.

About this clone itself: The junction departs from germline at one end; a sequencing error may be responsible. CDR3 DNA: TGTGCCAGCAGCTTAGACGGTGCTAGCTCCCACGAGCAGTACTTC. It codes for CASSLDGASSHEQYF. The chain carries TRBV11-2 and TRBJ2-7; D might be TRBD2 (5 bases). CDR1 and CDR2 (germline): SGHAT, FQNNGV. The CDR3 sequence is 15 residues long.

This chain uses TRBV19 with TRBJ2-5, with D tentatively TRBD1 (6 bases). This CDR3 spans 14 amino acids. V was cut by 1 base and J by 0 bases, with 6 bases left in between. Germline loops: CDR1 LNHDA, CDR2 SQIVND (reference sequence). CDR3 loop: CASSIGTDQETQYF. The CDR3 DNA sequence: TGTGCCAGTAGTATAGGGACAGACCAAGAGACCCAGTACTTC.

This sequence joins TRBV27 and TRBJ1-5; 9 bases map to TRBD1. Germline lookup yields CDR1 MNHEY and CDR2 SMNVEV (reference sequence). V trimming: 5 bases; J trimming: 6 bases; junction bases outside the gene matches: 5. This CDR3 is built from 14 residues. CDR3 in DNA: TGTGCCAGCAGTGGACAGGGGTCACGTCAGCCCCAGCATTTT. Amino acid sequence: CASSGQGSRQPQHF.

This clone occurred a few times. The chain employs TRBV19 and TRBJ1-1; TRBD1 is a possible D gene (5 bases). The germline V gene has CDR1 LNHDA and CDR2 SQIVND (reference sequence). This CDR3 contains 14 residues. Trimming removed 5 bases from V and 0 bases from J, with 10 bases in between. DNA of the CDR3: TGTGCCAGTAGTCGCAGGGACTTGAACACTGAAGCTTTCTTT. Translated: CASSRRDLNTEAFF.

The chain joins TRBV10-3 to TRBJ1-5, with 8 positions matching TRBD1. The CDR3 contains 16 residues. Germline assignment: CDR1 ENHRY and CDR2 SYGVKD. J lost 3 bases, V lost 2 bases, and 6 bases had no gene match. CDR3 sequence reads: CAISEAGQGNNQPQHF. The CDR3 nucleotides read TGTGCCATCAGTGAGGCTGGACAGGGTAACAATCAGCCCCAGCATTTT.

This chain uses TRBV29-1 with TRBJ1-3, with 8 bases aligning to TRBD1. Germline V CDR1 and CDR2: SQVTM, ANQGSEA. V shed 6 bases, J shed 2 bases, and the junction held 9 bases outside the gene matches. This CDR3 comprises 15 residues. The CDR3 loop is CSVAGQGIAGNTIYF. For the CDR3, the DNA is TGCAGCGTCGCTGGACAGGGCATCGCTGGAAACACCATATATTTT.

The J gene is TRBJ1-2, the V gene TRBV28; TRBD1 matches at 7 bases. Germline-derived CDR1 and CDR2 are MDHEN and SYDVKM. The CDR3 spans 14 residues. V trimming: 5 bases; J trimming: 3 bases; junction bases outside the gene matches: 6. The CDR3 coding sequence is TGTGCCAGCAGTCCAGGGACAGAATACTATGGCTACACCTTC. Translation gives CASSPGTEYYGYTF.

This chain joins TRBV25-1 and TRBJ1-2; 8 nucleotides agree with TRBD1. Germline-derived CDR1 and CDR2 are MGHDK and SYGVNS. Losses at the gene ends were 5 bases for V and 7 bases for J; bases not matched to a gene: 6. The CDR3 sequence is 13 residues long. CDR3 protein: CASSSQGALGYTF. CDR3 in DNA: TGTGCCAGCAGTTCCCAGGGGGCGCTTGGCTACACCTTC.

The rearrangement links TRBV11-2 to TRBJ2-7, with 9 bases lining up with TRBD1. CDR1 is SGHAT, CDR2 FQNNGV, per germline. J was trimmed by 6 bases and V by 4 bases; bases with no gene match: 16. The CDR3 is 17 residues long. The chain's CDR3 is CASSWDHRGQFWGEQYF. The CDR3 DNA reads TGTGCCAGCAGCTGGGACCACAGGGGGCAGTTCTGGGGCGAGCAGTACTTC.

The chain has TRBV14 and TRBJ2-1, with 12 bases identical to TRBD2. Germline V gene lookup returns CDR1 SGHDN and CDR2 FVKESK. The CDR3 consists of 16 residues. Trimming cost V 3 bases and J 3 bases; bases outside gene matches: 3. CDR3 nucleotides: TGTGCCAGCAGCCAGACTAGCGGGAGCCTCTACAATGAGCAGTTCTTC. Its translation is CASSQTSGSLYNEQFF.

The rearrangement links TRBV7-9 to TRBJ2-7; maybe TRBD2 (6 bases). V was clipped by 3 bases and J by 0 bases, with 12 bases between them. CDR3 length: 15 amino acids. Germline V gene data show CDR1 as SEHNR and CDR2 as FQNEAQ (reference sequence). The CDR3 here is CASSFGEVSSYEQYF. CDR3 DNA sequence: TGTGCCAGCAGCTTCGGGGAGGTAAGCTCCTACGAGCAGTACTTC.

J is TRBJ2-3 and V is TRBV4-1, with 7 positions matching TRBD2. J gave up 5 bases and V 1 base, and 3 bases lay outside the gene matches. The CDR3 loop spans 14 amino acids. Germline V gene lookup returns CDR1 MGHRA and CDR2 YSYEKL. The CDR3 spells CASSQGRGEDTQYF. The CDR3 DNA reads as TGCGCCAGCAGCCAAGGTCGGGGGGAAGATACGCAGTATTTT.

The CDR3 DNA reads as TGCGCCAGCAGCTTGGTTGCGGCATTAGAAGAGACCCAGTACTTC. Residues: CASSLVAALEETQYF. The V gene is TRBV5-1, the J gene TRBJ2-5; D is uncertain. The CDR3 length is 15 residues. Germline lookup yields CDR1 SGHRS and CDR2 YFSETQ. V lost 0 bases and J lost 3, with 12 bases in between.

This chain connects TRBV7-3 to TRBJ2-7; TRBD1 aligns across 8 bases. The trim removed 3 bases at V and 0 bases at J, leaving 4 bases unmatched. Looked up from germline, CDR1 is SGHTA and CDR2 is FQGTGA. The CDR3 loop spans 15 amino acids. CDR3 residues: CASSLGTGRSYEQYF. The DNA of the CDR3 is TGTGCCAGCAGCTTGGGGACAGGTCGCTCCTACGAGCAGTACTTC. Together with reference TRBV7-3 and TRBJ2-7, the CDR3 gives the full variable domain: GAGVSQTPSNKVTEKGKYVELRCDPISGHTALYWYRQSLGQGPEFLIYFQGTGAADDSGLPNDRFFAVRPEGSVSTLKIQRTERGDSAVYLCASSLGTGRSYEQYFGPGTRLTVT.

J is TRBJ1-2 and V is TRBV10-3; no reliable D call. Germline loops: CDR1 ENHRY, CDR2 SYGVKD. The CDR3 has 15 residues. The V gene lost 2 bases and the J gene lost 6 bases, with 16 bases spanning the gap. The DNA of the CDR3 is TGTGCCATCAGTGAGAACAGTGTTGGGAGGGATGGCTACACCTTC. Translation gives CAISENSVGRDGYTF.

CDR3 coding DNA: TGTGCCAGCAGTCTCATAGCCGGGACAGGGGTGTCAAATGAGCAGTTCTTC. Its translation is CASSLIAGTGVSNEQFF. J is TRBJ2-1 and V is TRBV6-2 or TRBV6-3; the match to TRBD1 covers 10 bases. This CDR3 is built from 17 residues. V lost 5 bases and J lost 7; bases outside the gene matches: 14. Per germline, CDR1 MNHEY and CDR2 SVGEGT.

This clone was picked up a small number of times. This chain links TRBV2 with TRBJ1-1; TRBD1 matches at 9 bases. The CDR3 has 13 amino acids. The V gene's germline CDR1 is SNHLY and CDR2 FYNNEI. V dropped 6 bases and J dropped 4; count of bases not matched to a gene: 3. This chain's CDR3 is CASRGDRATEAFF. DNA of the CDR3: TGTGCCAGCAGGGGGGACAGGGCCACTGAAGCTTTCTTT.

The chain couples TRBV11-1 to TRBJ2-3; D is possibly TRBD1 (5 bases). This CDR3 has 15 amino acids. V shed 2 bases and J shed 2 bases, with 11 bases lying between them. Germline-derived CDR1 and CDR2 are SGHAT and FQDESV (reference sequence). CDR3 coding DNA: TGTGCCAGCAGCTTACAGGGCAGGGACACAGATACGCAGTATTTT. Protein sequence: CASSLQGRDTDTQYF.

The V call is TRBV7-9, the J call TRBJ2-5; TRBD2 agrees at 11 bases. Germline V lookup: CDR1 SEHNR, CDR2 FQNEAQ (reference sequence). V lost 1 base, J lost 5 bases, and 6 bases stayed unmatched. CDR3 length: 16 amino acids. This CDR3 is CASSLVLAGGRETQYF. In DNA form, the CDR3 reads TGTGCCAGCAGCTTAGTTCTAGCGGGGGGCCGGGAGACCCAGTACTTC.

The sample holds a few counts of this clone. The genes are TRBV11-1 and TRBJ2-5; a possible D gene is TRBD1 (5 bases). Germline-derived CDR1 and CDR2 are SGHAT and FQDESV (reference sequence). V lost 7 bases, J lost 5 bases, and 20 bases lay in between. This CDR3 spans 15 amino acids. The CDR3 sequence: CASTPGVGRVETQYF. DNA for the CDR3: TGTGCCAGCACCCCGGGTGTGGGGCGTGTTGAGACCCAGTACTTC. Full variable domain (remainder filled in from reference TRBV11-1 and TRBJ2-5): EAEVAQSPRYKITEKSQAVAFWCDPISGHATLYWYRQILGQGPELLVQFQDESVVDDSQLPKDRFSAERLKGVDSTLKIQPAELGDSAMYLCASTPGVGRVETQYFGPGTRLLVL.